The TCR beta chain described here comes from a study of blood T cell repertoires in COVID-19. Study summary: Samples taken during acute and convalescent COVID-19 were collected in the United States, Italy and Spain.

Source study methods: Researchers report that nucleated cell counts were estimated from reference gene primer amplification. Here immunoSEQ multiplex PCR was the method, and the copy in TCRdb shows in-frame clones only, minus some. V and J calls and clone size are as listed in that table; D and trimming were resolved from the DNA. The sample comprises tens of thousands of clones, roughly 84% of which are singletons, and approximately 6.9% rests with the top ten. The CDR3 extends over 15 amino acids. Trimming shortened V by 2 bases and J by 0 bases, and 9 bases separated the two germline ends. Looked up from germline, CDR1 is MNHNS and CDR2 is SASEGT.

Sequencing used peripheral blood. V is TRBV6-1 and J is TRBJ2-3; D remains unclear. The clonotype comes from a man younger than 45 with COVID-19, enrolled during active disease. Here the CDR3 reads CASSERRSSTDTQYF. CDR3 nucleotides: TGTGCCAGCAGTGAAAGGCGGTCTAGCACAGATACGCAGTATTTT.